This T cell receptor beta chain originates from a study of T cells expressing NK-cell markers. Study results and caveats: Leadership of the CD3+CD56-NKG2C+ fraction also belonged to these clonotypes in a handful of donors. What remained unclear was the HCMV specificity of expanded NKG2C+ T cell clones.

Per the germline V gene, CDR1 is DFQATT and CDR2 is SNEGSKA (reference sequence). The CDR3 length is 16 residues. Turning to this clonotype: No antigen is known for it.

TCRdb re-called the 5' RACE reads and gives one entry per CDR3 protein, without DNA. The sample includes 150,000 to 200,000 distinct CDR3 sequences. The TCR was taken from a man aged 18 to 69 in good health. The material sequenced was blood T cells: a sorted CD56 or NKG2C T cell subset, CD4+ or CD8+ T cells, or bulk PBMC T cells (not recorded which). The chain joins TRBV20-1 to TRBJ1-2; TCRdb calls TRBD1, which cannot be checked without DNA. CDR3 amino acids: CSARDLGQGDNYGYTF.